Shown below are 11 T cell receptor beta chains from a single sample sequenced in a study of response to subunit inactivated influenza vaccine. TCRdb fed the RT-PCR reads into MiXCR, producing one record per CDR3 protein. The data contain about 190,000 distinct CDR3 sequences, approximately 14% of them singletons. The sequences come from CD8+ T cells sorted from PBMCs, collected roughly 5 days after vaccination. The origin of the receptors is a man aged 45-65 years who received an inactivated influenza vaccine.

This clonotype was picked up a small number of times. The V call is TRBV11-2, the J call TRBJ2-3; 7 nucleotides line up with TRBD1. Trimming at V came to 3 bases and at J to 6 bases, leaving 12 bases not matched to a gene. Germline V gene data show CDR1 as SGHAT and CDR2 as FQNNGV. The CDR3 consists of 16 residues. As DNA, the CDR3 is TGTGCCAGCAGCTTGGGACAGACCACGGAGGCGGATACGCAGTATTTT. Protein product: CASSLGQTTEADTQYF.

At least ten counts were recorded for this clonotype. The chain employs TRBV9 and TRBJ2-5; D is undetermined. Germline assignment: CDR1 SGDLS and CDR2 YYNGEE. The CDR3 runs 13 residues. Trimming took 0 bases from V and 5 from J, leaving 8 bases between them. The CDR3 nucleotides are TGTGCCAGCAGCGTAGCTCAGTCGGAGACCCAGTACTTC. Its protein is CASSVAQSETQYF.

This clonotype was picked up a small number of times. The chain carries TRBV28 and TRBJ2-3, with 11 bases matching TRBD2. This CDR3 comprises 19 residues. Germline V gene lookup returns CDR1 MDHEN and CDR2 SYDVKM. V gave up 5 bases and J gave up 0 bases; unmatched junction bases: 13. CDR3 sequence: CASSEIGTSGRSSTDTQYF. The CDR3 nucleotides are TGTGCCAGCAGTGAAATTGGGACTAGCGGAAGAAGTAGCACAGATACGCAGTATTTT.

This clonotype was seen more than once but under ten times. V gene TRBV20-1 combines with J gene TRBJ2-7; D is ambiguous. Between the trimmed V and J ends, which lost 6 bases and 6 bases, there was a span of 21 bases. The germline V gene encodes CDR1 DFQATT and CDR2 SNEGSKA (reference sequence). This CDR3 has 14 residues. Written as DNA, the CDR3 is TGCAGTGCAAGCAGGCTCACCAGCAGCGCCGAGCAGTACTTC. This gives the protein CSASRLTSSAEQYF.

There are a few counts of this clonotype. This rearrangement joins TRBV27 to TRBJ2-1; no clear D gene. Germline V gene sequence: CDR1 MNHEY, CDR2 SMNVEV (reference sequence). V lost 7 bases to trimming and J lost 3 bases, with 19 bases between them. The CDR3 has 16 residues. This chain's CDR3 is CASTPTVGYLYNEQFF. The DNA of the CDR3 is TGTGCCAGCACGCCCACTGTAGGCTACCTCTACAATGAGCAGTTCTTC.

This clonotype appeared a few times. The V gene is TRBV19, the J gene TRBJ2-1; TRBD2 aligns across 7 bases. CDR1 and CDR2 (germline): LNHDA, SQIVND (reference sequence). CDR3 length: 15 amino acids. V was clipped by 3 bases and J by 5 bases; unmatched bases: 7. The CDR3 protein is CASSIGQGGHNEQFF. The CDR3 nucleotides are TGTGCCAGTAGTATTGGCCAGGGAGGGCACAATGAGCAGTTCTTC.

In nucleotides, the CDR3 is TGTGCCAGCAGCCCTCAGGGCGCGGGGGCTACCCACACCGGGGAGCTGTTTTTT. Its translation: CASSPQGAGATHTGELFF. The chain links TRBV6-1 to TRBJ2-2; D might be TRBD2 (7 bases). Germline V gene sequence: CDR1 MNHNS, CDR2 SASEGT. Trimming left V 6 bases short and J 3 bases short, with 23 bases between. This CDR3 region has 18 residues.

The rearrangement links TRBV28 to TRBJ2-2; TRBD1 is a possible D gene (6 bases). This CDR3 has 15 residues. The germline V gene has CDR1 MDHEN and CDR2 SYDVKM. The V end was cut by 7 bases, the J end by 0 bases, with 12 bases between. CDR3 sequence (DNA): TGTGCCAGCACCACCGGGACAACGAACACCGGGGAGCTGTTTTTT. This sequence encodes CASTTGTTNTGELFF.

The V call is TRBV5-1, the J call TRBJ2-1; D not certain. The CDR3 consists of 14 residues. Deletions cut 1 base from V and 5 bases from J, with 10 bases between. Germline V gene lookup returns CDR1 SGHRS and CDR2 YFSETQ. The CDR3 loop reads CASSLMAEDNEQFF. In nucleotides, the CDR3 is TGCGCCAGCAGCTTGATGGCAGAGGACAATGAGCAGTTCTTC.

This clonotype was seen a handful of times. V and J are TRBV30 and TRBJ2-7; D not resolved. Trimming stripped 0 bases from V and 0 bases from J, with 9 bases between. The germline V gene encodes CDR1 GTSNPN and CDR2 SVGIG (reference sequence). The CDR3 has 14 amino acids. The CDR3 region has the DNA TGTGCCTGGAGTGTAGGCCACCTCTCCTACGAGCAGTACTTC. Protein: CAWSVGHLSYEQYF.

For the CDR3, the DNA is TGTGCCAGCAGTTACTCCAGGGACAATCAGCCCCAGCATTTT. Translating gives CASSYSRDNQPQHF. This chain joins TRBV6-5 and TRBJ1-5; a possible D gene is TRBD1 (5 bases). The germline V and J ends were trimmed by 0 bases and 3 bases, with 6 bases remaining between them. Germline CDR1 and CDR2: MNHEY and SVGAGI. The CDR3 is 14 amino acids.